This T cell receptor (beta chain) was sequenced in a study of beta chain features in type 1 diabetes. About the study: No patient-donor differences in age, gender, total cells or subset yield.

Trimming pared 6 bases from V and 3 bases from J, leaving 18 bases between. The CDR3 is 15 residues long. Germline lookup yields CDR1 MNHNY and CDR2 SVGAGI (reference sequence). Whole-study findings and limits: Shortening that was moderate but significant affected the TCRB CDR3s of Type 1 diabetes patients in all four CD4+ subsets. At VDJ recombination sites, type 1 diabetes patients had fewer insertions and more deleted nucleotides.

About this clone itself: As yet, its antigen is unknown.

The whole isolated RNA underwent reverse transcription, so sequencing captured expressed TCRB transcripts. It was found that naive, central memory and regulatory T cell samples averaged around 3.8 million reads. Libraries were prepared by immunoSEQ multiplex PCR; TCRdb keeps only in-frame clonotypes and omits some of them. This table has approximately 600,000 clones, 12% appearing once. The clonotype was recovered from a man aged 25 to 45 with type 1 diabetes. The source material was naive CD4+ T cells from blood. The chain recombines TRBV6-6 with TRBJ2-7, with D possibly matching TRBD2 (6 bases). The CDR3 loop is CASSQPGLMNYEQYF. The CDR3 DNA reads as TGTGCCAGCAGCCAACCGGGACTGATGAACTACGAGCAGTACTTC.